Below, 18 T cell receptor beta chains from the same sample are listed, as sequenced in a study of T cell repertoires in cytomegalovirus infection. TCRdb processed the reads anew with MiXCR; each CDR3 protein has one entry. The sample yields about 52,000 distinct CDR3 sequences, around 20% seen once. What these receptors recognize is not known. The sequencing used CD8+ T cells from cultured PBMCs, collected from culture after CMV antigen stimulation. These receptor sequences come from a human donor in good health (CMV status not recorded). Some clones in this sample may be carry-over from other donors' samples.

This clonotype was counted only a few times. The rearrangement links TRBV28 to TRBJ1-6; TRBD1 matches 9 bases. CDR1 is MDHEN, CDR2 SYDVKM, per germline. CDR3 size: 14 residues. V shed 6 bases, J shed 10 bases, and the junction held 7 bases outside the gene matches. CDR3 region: CASRGTGKTSPLHF. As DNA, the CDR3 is TGTGCCAGCAGGGGGACAGGGAAAACATCACCCCTCCACTTT.

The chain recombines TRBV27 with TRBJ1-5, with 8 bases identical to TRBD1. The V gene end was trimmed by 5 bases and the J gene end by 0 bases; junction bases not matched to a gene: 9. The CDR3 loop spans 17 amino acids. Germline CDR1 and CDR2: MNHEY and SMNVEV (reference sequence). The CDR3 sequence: CASSLRQGTYSNQPQHF. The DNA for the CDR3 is TGTGCCAGCAGTCTCAGACAGGGGACTTATAGCAATCAGCCCCAGCATTTT.

The CDR3 DNA reads as TGTGCCAGCAGCTTACTCGGAGGCAGGGAGACCCAGTACTTC. Translation: CASSLLGGRETQYF. V is TRBV7-9 and J is TRBJ2-5, with TRBD2 as a possible D gene (5 bases). The CDR3 loop spans 14 amino acids. Trimming pared 2 bases from V and 5 bases from J, leaving 12 bases between. Germline CDR1 is SEHNR and CDR2 is FQNEAQ (reference sequence).

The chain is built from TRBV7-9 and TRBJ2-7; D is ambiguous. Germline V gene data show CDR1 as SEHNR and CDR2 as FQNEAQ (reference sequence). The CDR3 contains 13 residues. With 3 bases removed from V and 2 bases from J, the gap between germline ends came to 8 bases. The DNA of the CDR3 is TGTGCCAGCAGCTTCTCCGTTGCCTACGAGCAGTACTTC. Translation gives CASSFSVAYEQYF.

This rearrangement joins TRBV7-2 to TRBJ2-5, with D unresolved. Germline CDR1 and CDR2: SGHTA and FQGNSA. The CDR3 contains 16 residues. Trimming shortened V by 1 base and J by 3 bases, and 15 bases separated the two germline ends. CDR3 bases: TGTGCCAGCAGCTTAGGAGTCAGATTTGCGAAAGAGACCCAGTACTTC. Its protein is CASSLGVRFAKETQYF. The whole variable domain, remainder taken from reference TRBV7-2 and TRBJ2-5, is GAGVSQSPSNKVTEKGKDVELRCDPISGHTALYWYRQSLGQGLEFLIYFQGNSAPDKSGLPSDRFSAERTGGSVSTLTIQRTQQEDSAVYLCASSLGVRFAKETQYFGPGTRLLVL.

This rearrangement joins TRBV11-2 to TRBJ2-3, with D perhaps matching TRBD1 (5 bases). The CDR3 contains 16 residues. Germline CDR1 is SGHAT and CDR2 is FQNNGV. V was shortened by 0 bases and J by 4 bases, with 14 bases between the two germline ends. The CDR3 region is CASSLDPLAGPDTQYF. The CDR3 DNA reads TGTGCCAGCAGCTTAGATCCCCTGGCAGGGCCAGATACGCAGTATTTT.

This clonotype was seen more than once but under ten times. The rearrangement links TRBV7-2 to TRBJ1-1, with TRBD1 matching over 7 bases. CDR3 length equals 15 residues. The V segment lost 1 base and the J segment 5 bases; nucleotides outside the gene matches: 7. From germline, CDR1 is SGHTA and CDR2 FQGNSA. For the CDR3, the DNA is TGTGCCAGCAGCTTAGGGCGACAGGGAAAAACTGAAGCTTTCTTT. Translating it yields CASSLGRQGKTEAFF.

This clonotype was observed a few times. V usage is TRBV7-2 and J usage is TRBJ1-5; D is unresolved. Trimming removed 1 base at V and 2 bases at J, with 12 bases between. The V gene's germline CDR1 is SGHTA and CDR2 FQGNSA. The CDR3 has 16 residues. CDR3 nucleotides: TGTGCCAGCAGCTTAGAGGCAGGTAGGGGCAATCAGCCCCAGCATTTT. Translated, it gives CASSLEAGRGNQPQHF. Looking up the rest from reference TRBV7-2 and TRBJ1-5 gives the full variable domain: GAGVSQSPSNKVTEKGKDVELRCDPISGHTALYWYRQSLGQGLEFLIYFQGNSAPDKSGLPSDRFSAERTGGSVSTLTIQRTQQEDSAVYLCASSLEAGRGNQPQHFGDGTRLSIL.

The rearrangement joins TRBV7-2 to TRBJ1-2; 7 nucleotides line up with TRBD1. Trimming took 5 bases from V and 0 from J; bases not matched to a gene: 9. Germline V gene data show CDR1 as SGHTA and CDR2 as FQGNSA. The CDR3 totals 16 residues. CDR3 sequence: CASSASATGPNYGYTF. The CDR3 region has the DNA TGTGCCAGCAGCGCATCAGCGACAGGGCCTAACTATGGCTACACCTTC.

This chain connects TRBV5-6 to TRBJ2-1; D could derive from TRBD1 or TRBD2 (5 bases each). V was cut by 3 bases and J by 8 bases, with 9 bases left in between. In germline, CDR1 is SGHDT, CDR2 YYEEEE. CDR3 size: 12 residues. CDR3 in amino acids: CASSWGSDEQFF. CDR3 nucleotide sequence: TGTGCCAGCAGCTGGGGGTCAGATGAGCAGTTCTTC.

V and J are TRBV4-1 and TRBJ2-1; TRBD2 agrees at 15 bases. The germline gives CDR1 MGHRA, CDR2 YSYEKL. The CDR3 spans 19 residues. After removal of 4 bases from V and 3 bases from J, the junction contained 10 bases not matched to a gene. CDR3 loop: CASSPGLAGGSTNYNEQFF. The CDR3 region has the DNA TGCGCCAGCAGCCCGGGACTAGCGGGGGGCAGTACTAACTACAATGAGCAGTTCTTC.

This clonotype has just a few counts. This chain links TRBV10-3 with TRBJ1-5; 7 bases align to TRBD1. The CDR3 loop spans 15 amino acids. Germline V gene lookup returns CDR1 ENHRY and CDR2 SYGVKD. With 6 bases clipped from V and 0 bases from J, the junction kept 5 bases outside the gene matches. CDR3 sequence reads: CAIRATGNSNQPQHF. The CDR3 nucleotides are TGTGCCATCAGGGCGACAGGGAATAGCAATCAGCCCCAGCATTTT.

CDR3 in amino acids: CASSQGSLLTVQYF. In nucleotides, the CDR3 is TGCGCCAGCAGCCAAGGGTCCCTCCTAACCGTTCAGTATTTT. The rearrangement uses TRBV4-1 and TRBJ2-3; D unclear. The V gene lost 1 base and the J gene lost 12 bases, with 17 bases spanning the gap. CDR1 is MGHRA and CDR2 is YSYEKL in the germline V gene. This CDR3 is 14 amino acids long.

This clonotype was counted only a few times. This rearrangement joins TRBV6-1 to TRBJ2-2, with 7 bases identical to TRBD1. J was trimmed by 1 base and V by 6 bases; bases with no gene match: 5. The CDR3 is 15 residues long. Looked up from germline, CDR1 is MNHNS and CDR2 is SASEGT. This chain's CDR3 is CASRPGQRNTGELFF. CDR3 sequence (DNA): TGTGCCAGCAGGCCGGGACAGAGGAACACCGGGGAGCTGTTTTTT.

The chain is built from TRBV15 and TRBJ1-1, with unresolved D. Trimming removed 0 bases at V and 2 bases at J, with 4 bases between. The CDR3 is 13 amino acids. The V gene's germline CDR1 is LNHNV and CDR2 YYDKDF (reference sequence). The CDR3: CATSRDRNTEAFF. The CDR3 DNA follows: TGTGCCACCAGCAGAGACAGAAACACTGAAGCTTTCTTT.

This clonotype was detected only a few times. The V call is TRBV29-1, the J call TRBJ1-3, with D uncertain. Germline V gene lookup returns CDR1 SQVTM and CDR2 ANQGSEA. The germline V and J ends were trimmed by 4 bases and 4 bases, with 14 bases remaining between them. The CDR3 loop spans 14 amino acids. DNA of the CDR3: TGCAGCGTTGGAACGGCCTCGGAAGGAAACACCATATATTTT. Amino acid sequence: CSVGTASEGNTIYF.

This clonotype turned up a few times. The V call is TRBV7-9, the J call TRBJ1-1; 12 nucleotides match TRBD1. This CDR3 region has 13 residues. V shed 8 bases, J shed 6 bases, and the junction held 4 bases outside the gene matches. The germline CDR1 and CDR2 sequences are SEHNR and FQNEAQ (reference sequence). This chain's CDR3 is CASGWDRGPEAFF. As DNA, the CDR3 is TGTGCCAGCGGATGGGACAGGGGGCCTGAAGCTTTCTTT.

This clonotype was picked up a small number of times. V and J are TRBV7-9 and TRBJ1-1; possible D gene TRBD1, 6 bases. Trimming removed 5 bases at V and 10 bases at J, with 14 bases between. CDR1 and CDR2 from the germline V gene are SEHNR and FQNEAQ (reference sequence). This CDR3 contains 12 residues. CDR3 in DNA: TGTGCCAGCAGCCTGGGGGGCAAAGGAGCTTTCTTT. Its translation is CASSLGGKGAFF.